These 9 T cell receptor beta chains were all obtained from the same sample, sequenced in a study of T-cell reconstitution after alpha-beta-depleted transplantation in children (dated by TCRdb to the mid-2010s). The receptor library was made with PCR. Sequencing used an Illumina HiSeq 2500. TCR library preparation used molecular barcoding, with unique molecular identifiers applied to normalize quantification of the TCRbeta repertoire. TCRdb reprocessed the public reads (quality trimming at Q25 with fastp, clone calling with MiXCR) and kept in-frame beta chains. Each record represents a unique CDR3 protein, reported with the most common genes and DNA among its rows. Recorded for this sample are fewer than 700,000 distinct CDR3 sequences; 10% to 15% of them occurred a single time. The top ten hold approximately 2% of the sample. This specimen's treatment or condition label, interpreted: allogeneic hematopoietic cell transplantation with graft depleted of TCRalphabeta T cells and CD19 B cells.

The material sequenced was PBMCs, mostly from graft donor cells, taken 360 days after TCRalphabeta/CD19-depleted stem cell transplant. These receptors came from a male patient aged 10 to 17 who had a stem cell transplant for acute myeloid leukemia, so the T cells may come from the graft donor.

The chain carries TRBV6-5 and TRBJ1-5; 8 nucleotides agree with TRBD1. This CDR3 is 19 amino acids long. V was pared by 2 bases and J by 1 base, with 13 bases of the junction left unmatched. The germline V gene has CDR1 MNHEY and CDR2 SVGAGI. The CDR3 reads CASSYAGTGRVGSNQPQHF. Written as DNA, the CDR3 is TGTGCCAGCAGTTACGCAGGGACAGGAAGGGTTGGGAGCAATCAGCCCCAGCATTTT.

V gene TRBV6-2 or TRBV6-3 combines with J gene TRBJ1-6, with 8 bases fitting TRBD1. Germline CDR1 MNHEY, CDR2 SVGEGT. The CDR3 loop spans 14 amino acids. With V trimmed by 6 bases and J by 14 bases, 12 bases remained unmatched. CDR3 residues: CASSGPPGGRALHF. The CDR3 bases are TGTGCCAGCAGCGGACCTCCAGGGGGCAGGGCCCTCCACTTT.

This clonotype turned up a few times. The chain has TRBV28 and TRBJ2-2; D call uncertain. This CDR3 is 16 amino acids long. Germline CDR1 is MDHEN and CDR2 is SYDVKM. V was shortened by 7 bases and J by 6 bases, with 21 bases between the two germline ends. The CDR3 sequence: CASTPEASDAPGELFF. As DNA, the CDR3 is TGTGCCAGCACCCCAGAGGCTTCCGATGCACCCGGGGAGCTGTTTTTT. Looking up the rest from reference TRBV28 and TRBJ2-2 gives the full variable domain: DVKVTQSSRYLVKRTGEKVFLECVQDMDHENMFWYRQDPGLGLRLIYFSYDVKMKEKGDIPEGYSVSREKKERFSLILESASTNQTSMYLCASTPEASDAPGELFFGEGSRLTVL.

This clonotype was counted between two and nine times. J is TRBJ2-5 and V is TRBV27; D call uncertain. Germline assignment: CDR1 MNHEY and CDR2 SMNVEV (reference sequence). The CDR3 is made up of 14 amino acids. Trimming removed 3 bases at V and 2 bases at J, with 10 bases between. The CDR3 DNA reads TGTGCCAGCAGTTTTAGTCCGCGGCAAGAGACCCAGTACTTC. Protein: CASSFSPRQETQYF.

A few counts support this clonotype. The V call is TRBV4-3, the J call TRBJ1-5, with 8 bases aligning to TRBD1. V shed 5 bases and J 6 bases; nucleotides not matched to a gene: 6. Germline CDR1 and CDR2: LGHNA and YSLEER. CDR3 length: 14 residues. The DNA of the CDR3 is TGCGCCAGCAGCGCAGACAGGGGAGTTCAGCCCCAGCATTTT. It codes for CASSADRGVQPQHF.

This clonotype was recorded a few times. CDR3 protein: CASSLQGRSYTEAFF. DNA of the CDR3: TGTGCCAGCAGTTTACAGGGCAGGAGTTACACTGAAGCTTTCTTT. This chain joins TRBV27 and TRBJ1-1, with D perhaps matching TRBD1 (5 bases). This CDR3 is 15 amino acids long. Looked up from germline, CDR1 is MNHEY and CDR2 is SMNVEV (reference sequence). The ends were cut back, 2 bases at V and 3 bases at J, with 13 bases in the middle.

This clonotype was seen ten or more times. J is TRBJ2-6 and V is TRBV20-1; either TRBD1 or TRBD2 may fit D (5 bases each). The CDR3 extends over 17 amino acids. The V end lost 3 bases, the J end lost 0 bases, and 15 bases lay between the germline ends. Germline lookup yields CDR1 DFQATT and CDR2 SNEGSKA (reference sequence). CDR3 coding DNA: TGCAGTGCTAGCGAGGGGCGACGACTCTCTGGGGCCAACGTCCTGACTTTC. Encoded protein: CSASEGRRLSGANVLTF.

CDR3 nucleotide sequence: TGCAGTGCTAGCTTTACACAAGAGACCCAGTACTTC. This encodes CSASFTQETQYF. The chain links TRBV20-1 to TRBJ2-5; no clear D gene. Germline CDR1 DFQATT, CDR2 SNEGSKA (reference sequence). Trimming shortened V by 3 bases and J by 2 bases, and 7 bases separated the two germline ends. CDR3 length: 12 residues.

The V and J genes are TRBV28 and TRBJ2-7; D perhaps matches TRBD2 (5 bases). Germline assignment: CDR1 MDHEN and CDR2 SYDVKM. This CDR3 has 12 amino acids. Trimming removed 8 bases at V and 4 bases at J, with 12 bases between. CDR3 DNA: TGTGCCAGCCTAACTAGGCCGTACGAGCAGTACTTC. This gives the protein CASLTRPYEQYF. Combining the CDR3 with reference TRBV28 and TRBJ2-7 gives the whole variable domain DVKVTQSSRYLVKRTGEKVFLECVQDMDHENMFWYRQDPGLGLRLIYFSYDVKMKEKGDIPEGYSVSREKKERFSLILESASTNQTSMYLCASLTRPYEQYFGPGTRLTVT.